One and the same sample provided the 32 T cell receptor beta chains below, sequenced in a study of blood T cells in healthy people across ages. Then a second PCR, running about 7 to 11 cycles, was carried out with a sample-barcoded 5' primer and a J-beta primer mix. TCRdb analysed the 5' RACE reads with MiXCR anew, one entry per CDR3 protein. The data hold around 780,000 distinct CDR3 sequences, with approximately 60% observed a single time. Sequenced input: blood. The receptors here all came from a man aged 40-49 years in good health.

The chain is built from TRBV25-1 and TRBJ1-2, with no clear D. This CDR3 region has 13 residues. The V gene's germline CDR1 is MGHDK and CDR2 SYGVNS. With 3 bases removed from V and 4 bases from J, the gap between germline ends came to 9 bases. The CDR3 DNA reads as TGTGCCAGCAGTGAGGGAGTCGGCTATGGCTACACCTTC. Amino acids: CASSEGVGYGYTF.

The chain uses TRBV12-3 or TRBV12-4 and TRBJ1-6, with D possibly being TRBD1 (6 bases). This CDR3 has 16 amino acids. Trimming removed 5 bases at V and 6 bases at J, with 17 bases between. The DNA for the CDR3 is TGTGCCAGCAGTGTTAGTTTGGGAGGGGGTAATTCACCCCTCCACTTT. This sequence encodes CASSVSLGGGNSPLHF.

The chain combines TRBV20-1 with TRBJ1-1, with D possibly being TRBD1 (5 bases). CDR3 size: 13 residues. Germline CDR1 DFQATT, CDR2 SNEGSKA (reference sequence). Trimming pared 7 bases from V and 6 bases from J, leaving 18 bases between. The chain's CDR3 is CSVPGVNNAEAFF. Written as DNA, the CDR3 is TGCAGTGTCCCGGGGGTAAATAACGCTGAAGCTTTCTTT.

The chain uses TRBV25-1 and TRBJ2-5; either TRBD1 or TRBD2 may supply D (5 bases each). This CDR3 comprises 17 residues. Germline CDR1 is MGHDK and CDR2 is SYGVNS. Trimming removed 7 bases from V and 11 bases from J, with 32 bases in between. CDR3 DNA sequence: TGTGCCAGCAAAAGAGGGGCAGACAGAGGCCTTTACAATGAGCAGTACTTC. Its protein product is CASKRGADRGLYNEQYF.

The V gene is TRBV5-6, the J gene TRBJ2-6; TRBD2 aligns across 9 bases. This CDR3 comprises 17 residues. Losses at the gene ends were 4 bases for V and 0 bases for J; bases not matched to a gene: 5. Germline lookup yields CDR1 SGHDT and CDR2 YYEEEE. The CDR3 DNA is TGTGCCAGCAGCCGTTATAGCGGGAGCTCTGGGGCCAACGTCCTGACTTTC. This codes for CASSRYSGSSGANVLTF.

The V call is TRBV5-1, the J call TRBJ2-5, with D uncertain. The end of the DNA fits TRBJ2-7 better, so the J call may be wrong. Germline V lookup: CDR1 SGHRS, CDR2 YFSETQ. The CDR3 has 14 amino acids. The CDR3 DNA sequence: TGCGCCAGCAGCTTGGGTCGCCTTAACCACGAGCAGTACTTC. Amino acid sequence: CASSLGRLNHEQYF.

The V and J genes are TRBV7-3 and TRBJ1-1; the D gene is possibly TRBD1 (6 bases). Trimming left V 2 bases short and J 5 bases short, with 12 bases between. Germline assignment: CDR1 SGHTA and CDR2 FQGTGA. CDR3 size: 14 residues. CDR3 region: CASSLSGDVTEAFF. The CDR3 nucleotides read TGTGCCAGCAGCTTATCAGGGGACGTGACTGAAGCTTTCTTT.

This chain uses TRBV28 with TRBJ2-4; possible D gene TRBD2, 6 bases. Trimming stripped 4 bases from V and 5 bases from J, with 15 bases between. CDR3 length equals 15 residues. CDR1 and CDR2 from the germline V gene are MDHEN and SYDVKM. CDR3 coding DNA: TGTGCCAGCAGTTCTGATGCCGGGACTGAAAACATTCAGTACTTC. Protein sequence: CASSSDAGTENIQYF.

The CDR3 region is CASSLALAGLPPYNEQFF. The DNA of the CDR3 is TGTGCCAGCAGCTTGGCCCTAGCGGGACTCCCCCCCTACAATGAGCAGTTCTTC. The V and J genes are TRBV5-5 and TRBJ2-1; 9 bases line up with TRBD2. CDR1 SGHKS and CDR2 YYEKEE come from the germline V gene (reference sequence). The CDR3 has 18 residues. Germline trimming cut 0 bases from V and 2 bases from J; bases unmatched to any gene: 9.

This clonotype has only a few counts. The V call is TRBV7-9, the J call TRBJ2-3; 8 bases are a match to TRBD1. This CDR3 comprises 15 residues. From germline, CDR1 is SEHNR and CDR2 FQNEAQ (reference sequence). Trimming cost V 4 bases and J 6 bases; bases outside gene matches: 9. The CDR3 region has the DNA TGTGCCAGCAGCTACCGGGACAGGATAATGGATACGCAGTATTTT. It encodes CASSYRDRIMDTQYF.

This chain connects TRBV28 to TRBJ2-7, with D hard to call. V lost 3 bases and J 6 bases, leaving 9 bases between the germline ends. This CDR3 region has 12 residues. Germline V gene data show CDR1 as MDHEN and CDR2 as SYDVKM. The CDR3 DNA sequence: TGTGCCAGCAGTTTCAATCAGGCCGAGCAGTACTTC. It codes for CASSFNQAEQYF.

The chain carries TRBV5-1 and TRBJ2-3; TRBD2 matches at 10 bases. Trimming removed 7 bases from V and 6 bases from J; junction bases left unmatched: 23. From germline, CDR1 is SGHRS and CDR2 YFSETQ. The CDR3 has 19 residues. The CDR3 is CASYFRLRERGGSRDTQYF. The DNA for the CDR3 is TGCGCCAGCTACTTCCGCCTGAGGGAGCGGGGGGGCTCAAGGGATACGCAGTATTTT.

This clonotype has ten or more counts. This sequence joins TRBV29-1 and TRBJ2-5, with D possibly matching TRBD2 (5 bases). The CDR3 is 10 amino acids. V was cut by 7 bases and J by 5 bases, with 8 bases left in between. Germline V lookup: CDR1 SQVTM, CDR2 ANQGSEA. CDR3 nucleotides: TGCAGCGCGGGAAAGGAGACCCAGTACTTC. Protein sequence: CSAGKETQYF.

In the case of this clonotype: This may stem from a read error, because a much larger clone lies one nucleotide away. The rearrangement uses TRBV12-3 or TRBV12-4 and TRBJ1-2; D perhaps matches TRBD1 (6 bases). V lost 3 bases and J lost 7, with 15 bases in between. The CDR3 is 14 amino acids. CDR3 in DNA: TGTGCCAGCAGTTTTCGGGGGGCTGCGTGTGGCTACACCTTC. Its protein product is CASSFRGAACGYTF.

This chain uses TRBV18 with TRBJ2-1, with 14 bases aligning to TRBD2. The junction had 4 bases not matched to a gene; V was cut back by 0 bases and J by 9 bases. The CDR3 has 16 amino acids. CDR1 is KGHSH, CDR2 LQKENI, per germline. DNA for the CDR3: TGTGCCAGCTCACCACCGGGACTAGCGGGAGCGGGTGAGCAGTTCTTC. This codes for CASSPPGLAGAGEQFF.

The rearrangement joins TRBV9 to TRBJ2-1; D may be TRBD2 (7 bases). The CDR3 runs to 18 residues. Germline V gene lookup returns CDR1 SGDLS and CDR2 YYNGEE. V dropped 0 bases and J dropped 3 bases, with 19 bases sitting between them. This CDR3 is CASSVATRTRGNYNEQFF. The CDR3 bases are TGTGCCAGCAGCGTAGCTACAAGGACTAGGGGGAACTACAATGAGCAGTTCTTC.

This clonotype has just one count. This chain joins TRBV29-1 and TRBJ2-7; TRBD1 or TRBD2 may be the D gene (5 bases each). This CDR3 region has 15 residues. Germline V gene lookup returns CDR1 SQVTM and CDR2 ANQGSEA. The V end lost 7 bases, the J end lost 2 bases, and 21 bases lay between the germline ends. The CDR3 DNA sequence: TGCAGCGCGAGGTGGGGGATTGGGGAAACCTACGAGCAGTACTTC. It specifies CSARWGIGETYEQYF.

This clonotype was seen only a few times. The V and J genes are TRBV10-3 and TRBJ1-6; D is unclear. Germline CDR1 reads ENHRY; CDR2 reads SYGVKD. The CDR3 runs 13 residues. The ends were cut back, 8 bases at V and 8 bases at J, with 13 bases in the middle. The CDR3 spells CAIRHQEYSPLHF. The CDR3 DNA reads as TGTGCCATCCGACATCAAGAATATTCACCCCTCCACTTT.

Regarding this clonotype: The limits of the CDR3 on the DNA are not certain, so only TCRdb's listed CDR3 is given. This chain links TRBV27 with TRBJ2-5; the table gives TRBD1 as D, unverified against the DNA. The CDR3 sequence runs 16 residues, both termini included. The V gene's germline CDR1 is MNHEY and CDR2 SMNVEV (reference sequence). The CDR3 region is CASSLFWRGAQETQYF.

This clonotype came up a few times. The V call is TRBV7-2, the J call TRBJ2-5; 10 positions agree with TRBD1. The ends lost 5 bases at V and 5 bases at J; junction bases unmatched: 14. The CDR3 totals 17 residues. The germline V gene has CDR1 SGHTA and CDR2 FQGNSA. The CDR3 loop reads CASSRQLPGTGEETQYF. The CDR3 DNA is TGTGCCAGCAGCCGTCAACTGCCGGGGACAGGGGAGGAGACCCAGTACTTC.

Here the CDR3 reads CASSARGLDEKLFF. CDR3 DNA: TGTGCCAGCAGCGCCCGGGGCCTGGATGAAAAACTGTTTTTT. The genes are TRBV11-2 and TRBJ1-4; TRBD1 might be the D (5 bases). The CDR3 has 14 amino acids. V shed 5 bases and J shed 6 bases, with 13 bases lying between them. Germline CDR1 and CDR2: SGHAT and FQNNGV.

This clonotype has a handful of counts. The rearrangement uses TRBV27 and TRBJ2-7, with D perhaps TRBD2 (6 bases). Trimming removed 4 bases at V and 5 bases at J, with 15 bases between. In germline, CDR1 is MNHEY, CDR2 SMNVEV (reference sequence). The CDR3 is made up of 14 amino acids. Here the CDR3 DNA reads TGTGCCAGCAGTTCTTGGGACTTTTATCACGAGCAGTACTTC. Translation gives CASSSWDFYHEQYF.

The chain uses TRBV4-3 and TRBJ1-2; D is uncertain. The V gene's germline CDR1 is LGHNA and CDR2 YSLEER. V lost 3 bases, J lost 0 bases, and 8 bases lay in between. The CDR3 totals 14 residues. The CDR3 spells CASSHLEANYGYTF. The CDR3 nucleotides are TGCGCCAGCAGCCACCTAGAAGCTAACTATGGCTACACCTTC.

The CDR3 DNA sequence: TGCAGCACCCGGGCAGGAAAGGGGGATACGCAGTATTTT. This translates into CSTRAGKGDTQYF. The rearrangement links TRBV29-1 to TRBJ2-3; tentatively, D is TRBD1 (5 bases). The V end was cut by 8 bases, the J end by 6 bases, with 18 bases between. Per the germline V gene, CDR1 is SQVTM and CDR2 is ANQGSEA. The length of the CDR3 is 13 residues.

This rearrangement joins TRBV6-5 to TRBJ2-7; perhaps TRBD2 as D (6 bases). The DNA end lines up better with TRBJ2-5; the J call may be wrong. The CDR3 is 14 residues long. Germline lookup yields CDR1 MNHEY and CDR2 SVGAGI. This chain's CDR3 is CASSSPRRGETQYF. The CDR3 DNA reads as TGTGCCAGCAGCTCCCCTCGGCGGGGAGAGACCCAGTACTTC.

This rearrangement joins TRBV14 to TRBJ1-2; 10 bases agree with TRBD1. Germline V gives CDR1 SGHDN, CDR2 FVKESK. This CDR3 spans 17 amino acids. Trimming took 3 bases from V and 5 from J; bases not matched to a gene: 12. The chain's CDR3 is CASSQFGTGEFLYGYTF. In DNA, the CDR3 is TGTGCCAGCAGCCAGTTCGGGACAGGGGAATTTTTGTATGGCTACACCTTC.

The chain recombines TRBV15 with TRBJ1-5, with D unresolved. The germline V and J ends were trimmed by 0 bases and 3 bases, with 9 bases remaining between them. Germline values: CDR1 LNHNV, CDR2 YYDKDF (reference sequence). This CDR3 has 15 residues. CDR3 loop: CATSRDPGSNQPQHF. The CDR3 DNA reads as TGTGCCACCAGCAGAGATCCCGGGTCCAATCAGCCCCAGCATTTT.

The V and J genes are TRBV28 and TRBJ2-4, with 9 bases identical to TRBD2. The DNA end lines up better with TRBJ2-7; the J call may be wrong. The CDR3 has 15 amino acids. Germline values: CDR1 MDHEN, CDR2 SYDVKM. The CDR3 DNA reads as TGTGCCAGCAGTCCCATAGCGGGAGTATGGGACGAGCAGTACTTC. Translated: CASSPIAGVWDEQYF.

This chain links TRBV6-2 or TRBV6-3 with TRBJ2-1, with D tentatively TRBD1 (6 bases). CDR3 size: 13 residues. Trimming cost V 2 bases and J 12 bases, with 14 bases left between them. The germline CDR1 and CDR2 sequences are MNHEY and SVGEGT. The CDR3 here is CASSYGGQVRQFF. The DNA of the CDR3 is TGTGCCAGCAGTTACGGGGGCCAGGTTCGGCAGTTCTTC.

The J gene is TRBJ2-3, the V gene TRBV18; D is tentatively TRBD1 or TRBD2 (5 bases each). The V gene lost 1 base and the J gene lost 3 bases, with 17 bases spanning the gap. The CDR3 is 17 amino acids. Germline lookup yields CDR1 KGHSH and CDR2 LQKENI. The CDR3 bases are TGTGCCAGCTCACCACGGGGACCCGCAAAGGGGACAGATACGCAGTATTTT. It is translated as CASSPRGPAKGTDTQYF.

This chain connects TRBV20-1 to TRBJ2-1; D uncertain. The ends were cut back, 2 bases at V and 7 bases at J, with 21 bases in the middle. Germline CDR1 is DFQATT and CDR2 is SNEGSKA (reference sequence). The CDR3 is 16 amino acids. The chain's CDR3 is CSARPNGPHRGNEQFF. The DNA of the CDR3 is TGCAGTGCTAGACCGAATGGGCCCCACCGAGGTAATGAGCAGTTCTTC.

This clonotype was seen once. The CDR3 DNA sequence: TGTGCCAGCAGCAGTAATAGCGGGGCGTACACCGGGGAGCTGTTTTTT. As protein: CASSSNSGAYTGELFF. V usage is TRBV11-2 and J usage is TRBJ2-2; TRBD2 matches 8 bases. Germline CDR1 and CDR2: SGHAT and FQNNGV. The CDR3 totals 16 residues. Losses at the gene ends were 5 bases for V and 3 bases for J; bases not matched to a gene: 8.